These T cell receptor beta chains were read from a single sample in a study of T cell changes during pregnancy in multiple sclerosis. Repertoires were generated with immunoSEQ multiplex PCR, while TCRdb's copy carries only in-frame clones and drops some. The repertoire has 25,000 to 30,000 clones, approximately 94% of them found once; the top ten carry around 0.67%. Sequencing was performed on CD4+ T cells from peripheral blood mononuclear cells, taken in the first trimester of pregnancy. Receptors were obtained from a female donor with multiple sclerosis, enrolled in a pregnancy study. Each CDR3 is given with its conserved first and last residue. Each record gives: CDR3 protein, J gene, V gene.

cdr3_aa: CASSLMGLKNQPQHF
j_call: TRBJ1-5
v_call: TRBV11-2

cdr3_aa: CASSFSGDTEAFF
j_call: TRBJ1-1
v_call: TRBV7-9

cdr3_aa: CASSGQGVRSTEAFF
j_call: TRBJ1-1
v_call: TRBV2

cdr3_aa: CAWSPQASAYGYTF
j_call: TRBJ1-2
v_call: TRBV30

cdr3_aa: CASSLLGLEAPLHF
j_call: TRBJ1-6
v_call: TRBV5-6

cdr3_aa: CASSIWRINQPQHF
j_call: TRBJ1-5
v_call: TRBV19

cdr3_aa: CASRLFGVRLAGNTDTQYF
j_call: TRBJ2-3
v_call: TRBV27

cdr3_aa: CASSQGDIRLNTEAFF
j_call: TRBJ1-1
v_call: TRBV4-1

cdr3_aa: CASSTLTGGELFF
j_call: TRBJ2-2
v_call: TRBV7-2

cdr3_aa: CASSPSGQGETQYF
j_call: TRBJ2-5
v_call: TRBV18

cdr3_aa: CASSLGSPYNEQFF
j_call: TRBJ2-1
v_call: TRBV5-1

cdr3_aa: CASQQGALWNEKLFF
j_call: TRBJ1-4
v_call: TRBV19

cdr3_aa: CASSPRQGSSYNEQFF
j_call: TRBJ2-1
v_call: TRBV7-7

cdr3_aa: CASSLGGTGSYEQYF
j_call: TRBJ2-7
v_call: TRBV7-9

cdr3_aa: CASSLRQGRYTGELFF
j_call: TRBJ2-2
v_call: TRBV11-3

cdr3_aa: CASSASGADYNEQFF
j_call: TRBJ2-1
v_call: TRBV9

cdr3_aa: CASSLAAGGMSGGYTF
j_call: TRBJ1-2
v_call: TRBV5-1

cdr3_aa: CASSSQRAGYGYTF
j_call: TRBJ1-2
v_call: TRBV27

cdr3_aa: CASSHPIALATRGGYTF
j_call: TRBJ1-2
v_call: TRBV11-2

cdr3_aa: CASSFQNTEAFF
j_call: TRBJ1-1
v_call: TRBV7-9

cdr3_aa: CASSSLLAGGPPDTQYF
j_call: TRBJ2-3
v_call: TRBV5-4

cdr3_aa: CASSNSRADGELFF
j_call: TRBJ2-2
v_call: TRBV18

cdr3_aa: CASSLGSGGRNEQFF
j_call: TRBJ2-1
v_call: TRBV11-3

cdr3_aa: CASSQGPGQGRPQHF
j_call: TRBJ1-5
v_call: TRBV4-1

cdr3_aa: CASSQGRNYGYTF
j_call: TRBJ1-2
v_call: TRBV19

cdr3_aa: CASSLQSLGGTEAFF
j_call: TRBJ1-1
v_call: TRBV5-1

cdr3_aa: CASSTRPAGGVTDTQYF
j_call: TRBJ2-3
v_call: TRBV5-1

cdr3_aa: CASSSRPETEAFF
j_call: TRBJ1-1
v_call: TRBV5-1

cdr3_aa: CSVQNTEAFF
j_call: TRBJ1-1
v_call: TRBV29-1

cdr3_aa: CASSLSVGAGRETQYF
j_call: TRBJ2-5
v_call: TRBV5-1

cdr3_aa: CSATLGGIEKLFF
j_call: TRBJ1-4
v_call: TRBV29-1

cdr3_aa: CASSYRETGRYGEQYF
j_call: TRBJ2-7
v_call: TRBV6-6

cdr3_aa: CASSYSGGDTEAFF
j_call: TRBJ1-1
v_call: TRBV6-6

cdr3_aa: CASSLSYYNEQFF
j_call: TRBJ2-1
v_call: TRBV7-7

cdr3_aa: CSGGGGSTEAFF
j_call: TRBJ1-1
v_call: TRBV29-1

cdr3_aa: CAWSQGSYNEQFF
j_call: TRBJ2-1
v_call: TRBV30

cdr3_aa: CASSRRGADTQYF
j_call: TRBJ2-3
v_call: TRBV5-4

cdr3_aa: CASSRDSSSGNTIYF
j_call: TRBJ1-3
v_call: TRBV5-4

cdr3_aa: CASSEIRDLQEYF
j_call: TRBJ2-7
v_call: TRBV2

cdr3_aa: CASSPGRRAGAQETQYF
j_call: TRBJ2-5
v_call: TRBV9

cdr3_aa: CASSLKVGGVHPARYEQYF
j_call: TRBJ2-7
v_call: TRBV5-6

cdr3_aa: CSAYRAEAFF
j_call: TRBJ1-1
v_call: TRBV20-1

cdr3_aa: CATQTPHGGRYGYTF
j_call: TRBJ1-2
v_call: TRBV19

cdr3_aa: CASSPIRGPEGYTF
j_call: TRBJ1-2
v_call: TRBV18

cdr3_aa: CAWSIFGSGYTF
j_call: TRBJ1-2
v_call: TRBV30

cdr3_aa: CASSQGTGNWLREKLFF
j_call: TRBJ1-4
v_call: TRBV18

cdr3_aa: CASRPGMTGNEQFF
j_call: TRBJ2-1
v_call: TRBV2

cdr3_aa: CASSLRTSGGASRTDTQYF
j_call: TRBJ2-3
v_call: TRBV7-2

cdr3_aa: CASSQVISGGYNEQFF
j_call: TRBJ2-1
v_call: TRBV4-3

cdr3_aa: CASSKTGTGYF
j_call: TRBJ2-3
v_call: TRBV21-1

cdr3_aa: CASRERGGPDEQYF
j_call: TRBJ2-7
v_call: TRBV28

cdr3_aa: CASSLRGSQGPNQPQHF
j_call: TRBJ1-5
v_call: TRBV5-6

cdr3_aa: CAISDPGTQETQYF
j_call: TRBJ2-5
v_call: TRBV10-3

cdr3_aa: CASSFGTSGGRTGELFF
j_call: TRBJ2-2
v_call: TRBV27

cdr3_aa: CASSPTGHQPQHF
j_call: TRBJ1-5
v_call: TRBV28

cdr3_aa: CSAGAGANVLTF
j_call: TRBJ2-6
v_call: TRBV29-1

cdr3_aa: CASRPGVNTGELFF
j_call: TRBJ2-2
v_call: TRBV7-2

cdr3_aa: CATANRDRLEAFF
j_call: TRBJ1-1
v_call: TRBV19

cdr3_aa: CASSLEVPPNEQYF
j_call: TRBJ2-7
v_call: TRBV5-4

cdr3_aa: CSVDSGVGDYEQYF
j_call: TRBJ2-7
v_call: TRBV29-1